This T cell receptor (beta chain) was sequenced in a study of chemoradiotherapy in HPV16-positive cancers. The germline V gene has CDR1 SGHRS and CDR2 YFSETQ. V dropped 2 bases and J dropped 8 bases, with 8 bases sitting between them. CDR3 size: 12 residues. Clones were sequenced by immunoSEQ multiplex PCR, and TCRdb holds only the in-frame ones, with some missing. Here the sample spans approximately 52,000 clones, about 92% being singletons. This sequence originates from a human donor with HPV-associated anogenital cancer. The material was blood, obtained from a patient who underwent chemoradiotherapy. The chain carries TRBV5-1 and TRBJ1-3; D is undetermined. The CDR3 DNA reads TGCGCCAGCAGCTTTGAAGGAGACACCATATATTTT. This encodes CASSFEGDTIYF. The whole variable domain, filled in from reference TRBV5-1 and TRBJ1-3, reads KAGVTQTPRYLIKTRGQQVTLSCSPISGHRSVSWYQQTPGQGLQFLFEYFSETQRNKGNFPGRFSGRQFSNSRSEMNVSTLELGDSALYLCASSFEGDTIYFGEGSWLTVV.